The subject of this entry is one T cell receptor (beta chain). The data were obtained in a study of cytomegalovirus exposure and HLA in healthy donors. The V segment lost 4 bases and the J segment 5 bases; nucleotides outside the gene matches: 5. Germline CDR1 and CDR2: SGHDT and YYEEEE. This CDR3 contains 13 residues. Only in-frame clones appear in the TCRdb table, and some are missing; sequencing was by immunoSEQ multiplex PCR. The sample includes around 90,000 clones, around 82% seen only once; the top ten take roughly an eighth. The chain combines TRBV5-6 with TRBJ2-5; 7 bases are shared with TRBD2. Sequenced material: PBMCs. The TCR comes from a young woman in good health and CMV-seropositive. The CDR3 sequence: CASSQTGGETQYF. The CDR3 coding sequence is TGTGCCAGCAGCCAAACCGGGGGGGAGACCCAGTACTTC.